The TCR beta chain described here comes from a study of blood T cell repertoires in COVID-19 (dated by TCRdb to the early 2020s). Regarding the study in general: Samples from collaborators originated in the United States, Italy and Spain and spanned both the acute and convalescent phases of COVID-19. The prospective study material was composed of cDNA or gDNA derived from T cells, B-cell-depleted T cells, or PBMCs. Deeply sampled blood TCRbeta repertoires from subjects exposed to, actively infected with, or recovered from COVID-19 were included in the dataset. The repertoires were released in a freely available public database meant as a resource for research on the immune response to SARS-CoV-2. The samples were drawn from two sources: the first 160 participants of the ongoing ImmuneRACE study, and 950 to 1,500 subjects contributed by 6 global collaborators. The sample metadata nearly always contained a de-identified subject ID, COVID-19 status, age in years and sex. Where HLA class I and class II types were available, the types were taken from metadata supplied by the sample provider, not from assay-based typing.

The collaborating institutions used their own protocols to collect whole blood in K2EDTA tubes. For TCRbeta analysis, collaborator samples were shipped as frozen whole blood, as isolated PBMCs, or as DNA extracted from either sample type. This clone was seen a handful of times. No antigen is known for it. No qualities accompany the bases; no much larger clone lies one base away. The CDR3 measures 13 amino acids from cysteine to phenylalanine. Only CDR3 DNA is held: 39 bases, read in frame from base 1. The germline V gene provides CDR1 MNHEY and CDR2 SVGAGI. V is reduced by 6 bases and J by 5 bases, leaving a spacing of 11 bases between them. TCRbeta CDR3 regions were amplified from genomic DNA using the immunoSEQ Assay, a bias-controlled multiplex PCR. From the authors' description of their analysis: The number of nucleated cells in each sample was estimated from the amplification of reference gene primers within the assay. To quantify the absolute abundance of each unique TCRbeta CDR3 rearrangement, sequence reads were collapsed and filtered. Productive Simpson clonality was computed per sample as the square root of Simpson's diversity index over productive rearrangements. The source is immuneACCESS, and TCRdb retained only in-frame sequences with V and J called. Part of the clones is not carried over; for the studies checked, unresolved V genes explain less than half of this, and the remainder is unexplained. That table furnishes V, J and clone size, whereas the DNA furnished D and trimming. This sample holds approximately 72,000 clones; approximately 89% were observed only once. The ten top clones hold about a third of the sample.

General findings and caveats noted by the study authors: The quantity of clinical and demographic metadata differed by source and by participant and was supplied without curation.

This clonotype was obtained from a woman over 75 with active or convalescent COVID-19. The sequence links TRBV6-5 to TRBJ2-1; a tentative D call is TRBD1 (5 bases match). Sequenced sample: peripheral blood. The sequenced DNA is TGTGCCAGCAGCCGAGACAGAAACAATGAGCAGTTCTTC. It encodes CASSRDRNNEQFF.